Listed here are 9 T cell receptor beta chains from one sample, sequenced in a study of blood T cell repertoires in COVID-19. Sequencing used immunoSEQ multiplex PCR; TCRdb keeps in-frame clones, though not all of them. The sample lists around 130,000 clones; roughly 84% were seen once. The sample consisted of peripheral blood. These receptors were obtained from a human donor in a cohort sampled during active COVID-19.

This clone was observed a handful of times. This same CDR3 is encoded by further DNA sequences in the sample. V gene TRBV10-3 combines with J gene TRBJ1-5, with a possible D match to TRBD1 (5 bases). CDR3 length equals 12 residues. The germline CDR1 and CDR2 sequences are ENHRY and SYGVKD. Trimming left V 4 bases short and J 7 bases short, with 8 bases between. CDR3 nucleotide sequence: TGTGCCATCAGTGGGGGGGACCAGCCCCAGCATTTT. Its protein is CAISGGDQPQHF.

The rearrangement uses TRBV11-2 and TRBJ1-6; a possible D gene is TRBD1 (5 bases). V was pared by 2 bases and J by 8 bases, with 13 bases between. Germline CDR1 is SGHAT and CDR2 is FQNNGV. This CDR3 comprises 15 residues. As DNA, the CDR3 is TGTGCCAGCAGCTTATTCAGGGCTCTGGATTCACCCCTCCACTTT. It yields the protein CASSLFRALDSPLHF.

The chain combines TRBV14 with TRBJ1-2, with D possibly TRBD1 on 5 matching bases. Trimming shortened V by 2 bases and J by 8 bases, and 18 bases separated the two germline ends. The CDR3 loop spans 15 amino acids. Germline values: CDR1 SGHDN, CDR2 FVKESK. The CDR3, as DNA: TGTGCCAGCAGCCAATTTCTGGCAGGGATCGGCGGCTACACCTTC. Translating it yields CASSQFLAGIGGYTF.

The V call is TRBV7-9, the J call TRBJ1-6; TRBD1 aligns across 11 bases. This CDR3 contains 18 residues. Germline-derived CDR1 and CDR2 are SEHNR and FQNEAQ (reference sequence). J was trimmed by 9 bases and V by 5 bases; bases with no gene match: 15. CDR3 region: CASSRNTQTGTGGSPLHF. The CDR3 bases are TGTGCCAGCAGCCGTAATACCCAGACCGGGACAGGGGGTTCACCCCTCCACTTT.

This rearrangement joins TRBV5-8 to TRBJ1-5; TRBD1 matches at 7 bases. The germline V gene encodes CDR1 SGHTS and CDR2 YDEGEE. The CDR3 runs to 15 residues. With 4 bases clipped from V and 2 bases from J, the junction kept 6 bases outside the gene matches. CDR3 residues: CASSPTTGRNQPQHF. In nucleotides, the CDR3 is TGTGCCAGCAGCCCCACGACAGGGCGCAATCAGCCCCAGCATTTT.

This chain joins TRBV6-5 and TRBJ1-1; D unclear. Germline CDR1 and CDR2: MNHEY and SVGAGI. This CDR3 comprises 12 residues. V was clipped by 2 bases and J by 7 bases, with 8 bases between them. CDR3: CASSYGDLEAFF. The CDR3 DNA follows: TGTGCCAGCAGTTACGGAGACCTTGAAGCTTTCTTT.

V and J are TRBV24-1 and TRBJ2-6, with D maybe TRBD1 (6 bases). Germline loops: CDR1 KGHDR, CDR2 SFDVKD. The V and J ends lost 5 bases and 3 bases respectively, with 13 bases between them. The CDR3 runs to 16 residues. The CDR3 region has the DNA TGTGCCACCAGTGTCACAGGGTTGGATGGGGCCAACGTCCTGACTTTC. It specifies CATSVTGLDGANVLTF.

The chain employs TRBV6-6 and TRBJ1-6; D not resolved. Trimming left V 5 bases short and J 9 bases short, with 8 bases between. This CDR3 contains 12 residues. Germline CDR1 and CDR2: MNHNY and SVGAGI (reference sequence). CDR3 nucleotides: TGTGCCAGCAGTGACGGGAGTTCACCCCTCCACTTT. This encodes CASSDGSSPLHF.

J is TRBJ2-5 and V is TRBV6-2 or TRBV6-3, with TRBD2 matching over 7 bases. J was trimmed by 7 bases and V by 0 bases; bases with no gene match: 14. CDR1 and CDR2 (germline): MNHEY, SVGEGT. The CDR3 runs to 17 residues. The CDR3 nucleotides read TGTGCCAGCAGTTACTCAGTTCGGGACTATCTCAAGGTGACCCAGTACTTC. As protein: CASSYSVRDYLKVTQYF.